This T cell receptor (beta chain) was sequenced during a study of OX40 agonist ivuxolimab in advanced cancers. Study results and limitations: The authors did not determine the antigen specificity of the expanded peripheral T cells.

Here immunoSEQ multiplex PCR was the method, and the copy in TCRdb shows in-frame clones only, minus some. This repertoire shows about 22,000 clones, around nine tenths found once; its top ten account for around 25%. Trimming took 5 bases from V and 2 from J, leaving 13 bases between them. The CDR3 loop spans 15 amino acids. Germline V gene sequence: CDR1 SGHVS, CDR2 FNYEAQ. On this clone itself: Its antigen remains unidentified. Other DNA variants within this sample encode the same CDR3.

V and J are TRBV7-6 and TRBJ2-1; TRBD2 might be the D (6 bases). The sample was CD4+ or CD8+ T cells sorted from blood, taken in a trial of the OX40 agonist ivuxolimab. This sequence was found in an adult with an advanced solid tumor such as melanoma, head and neck, liver or kidney cancer. The CDR3 bases are TGTGCCAGCAGCCCCAGACTAGGCCCCTACAATGAGCAGTTCTTC. It is translated as CASSPRLGPYNEQFF.